These T cell receptor beta chains were read from a single sample in a study of blood T cells in healthy people across ages. TCRdb re-called the 5' RACE reads through MiXCR, storing one row per CDR3 protein. The table lists more than 700,000 distinct CDR3 sequences, 35% to 50% of them singletons. Material: blood. The source of these receptors is a man of 80 years or more in good health. Each CDR3 is given with its conserved first and last residue.

V gene | CDR3 protein
TRBV20-1 | CSAGDSGSPSYEQYF
TRBV5-1 | CASSFRQGIGKTQYF
TRBV20-1 | CSAELPTSGAPYEQYF
TRBV6-2/TRBV6-3 | CASSYSPSANEQFF
TRBV29-1 | CSVSTTLYEQYF
TRBV20-1 | CSAREGAVGEQYF
TRBV20-1 | CSARDFRGAVNQPQHF
TRBV9 | CASSVGGRASHEQYF
TRBV12-3/TRBV12-4 | CASSRGTGVSMEQYF
TRBV27 | CASSFMSRGANYGYTF
TRBV29-1 | CSVGDMSGLETQYF
TRBV3-1 | CASSPGTKYGYTF
TRBV12-3/TRBV12-4 | CASSSGTGKETQYF
TRBV12-3/TRBV12-4 | CASSHSGAYNEQFF
TRBV7-2 | CASSRASSGFNEQFF